Listed below are T cell receptor beta chains from one sample, sequenced in a study of early T cells in non-severe SARS-CoV-2 infection. TCRdb reprocessed the 5' RACE reads via MiXCR and lists one record per CDR3 protein. The repertoire holds approximately 110,000 distinct CDR3 sequences, with 15% as singletons. The specimen was whole blood. Receptors were obtained from an adult who was a healthcare worker with PCR-confirmed SARS-CoV-2 infection or an uninfected control (not recorded which). Each CDR3 is given with its conserved first and last residue. The D gene is left open where the match is weak. A row's size may be missing; if present it is once, few, many or a size class.

d_gene,j_gene,abundance,v_gene,CDR3nt,CDR3aa
.,TRBJ2-7,.,TRBV7-2,TGTGTCAGCAGCTTGTCCCCGGGGCCCTCCTACGAGCAGTACTTC,CVSSLSPGPSYEQYF
TRBD1,TRBJ2-7,many,TRBV29-1,TGCAGCGTTGAAGAACCCACAGGGGTAAGGGACGAGCAGTACTTC,CSVEEPTGVRDEQYF
.,TRBJ2-5,few,TRBV12-3/TRBV12-4,TGTGCCAGCAGTTTCCTAGCCAAGGTGGAGACCCAGTACTTC,CASSFLAKVETQYF
.,TRBJ2-2,few,TRBV12-3/TRBV12-4,TGTGCCGGCCTTACCTCCTCACACCCGAGCACCGGGGAGCTGTTTTTT,CAGLTSSHPSTGELFF
.,TRBJ1-3,.,TRBV4-1,TGCGCCAGCAGCCTACAGGGTTTTGGCGGAAGGGACACCATATATTTT,CASSLQGFGGRDTIYF
.,TRBJ1-5,.,TRBV12-3/TRBV12-4,TGTGCCACCTCTAGGTCCAGGCGCCAGCATTTT,CATSRSRRQHF
.,TRBJ2-4,.,TRBV5-1,TGCGCCAGCAGCCTTAAGACCGACGGAGCCAAAAACATTCAGTACTTC,CASSLKTDGAKNIQYF
.,TRBJ1-2,few,TRBV15,TGTGCCACCAGCAGAGTCGGGGCTTACTATGGCTACACCTTC,CATSRVGAYYGYTF
TRBD1,TRBJ2-3,many,TRBV6-6,TGTGCCAGCAGTTTGGGACAGGAAGCAGATACGCAGTATTTT,CASSLGQEADTQYF
.,TRBJ2-2,.,TRBV12-3/TRBV12-4,TGTGCCAGCCTCGGTGACGGGGAGCTGTTTTTT,CASLGDGELFF
.,TRBJ1-1,few,TRBV15,TGTGCCACCAGCAGACGGACTGAGAACACTGAAGCTTTCTTT,CATSRRTENTEAFF
TRBD1,TRBJ1-5,many,TRBV18,TGTGCCAGCTCACTAGGGACAGTCAATCAGCCCCAGCATTTT,CASSLGTVNQPQHF
.,TRBJ2-3,few,TRBV29-1,TGCAGCGTTGAGGCAGCAGAAGATACGCAGTATTTT,CSVEAAEDTQYF
TRBD2,TRBJ2-7,.,TRBV4-1,TGCGCCAGCAGCCAACCAACGGCGGGGGGGGCCTACGAGCAGTACTTC,CASSQPTAGGAYEQYF
TRBD1,TRBJ1-5,few,TRBV7-9,TGTGCCAGCAGCTTAGAGGGGGCAAATCAGCCCCAGCATTTT,CASSLEGANQPQHF
.,TRBJ1-6,many,TRBV12-3/TRBV12-4,TGTGCCAGCAGCCACAGGGCACCACCCCTCCACTTT,CASSHRAPPLHF
.,TRBJ2-3,.,TRBV12-3/TRBV12-4,TGTGCCAGCAGTTTAGTCGGCAGCCCTACGCAGTATTTT,CASSLVGSPTQYF
.,TRBJ1-6,.,TRBV7-9,TGTGCCAGCAGCTTATGGACGGCTAATTCACCCCTCCACTTT,CASSLWTANSPLHF
.,TRBJ2-7,once,TRBV4-2,TGTGTCAGCAGCCAATCCCTGGGTGGGTCCTACGAGCAGTACTTC,CVSSQSLGGSYEQYF
.,TRBJ2-3,many,TRBV19,TGTGCCAGTAGCCGACAGCAGAAGAAGGGTACGCAGTATTTT,CASSRQQKKGTQYF
.,TRBJ2-7,few,TRBV9,TGTGCCAGCAGCGTAGCTCCGGCATCCCGGCGGGGCGAGCAGTACTTC,CASSVAPASRRGEQYF
TRBD2,TRBJ2-3,few,TRBV30,TGTGCCTGGAGGGGACTAGCGGGGAGCACAGATACGCAGTATTTT,CAWRGLAGSTDTQYF
TRBD1,TRBJ2-3,.,TRBV19,TGTGCCAGCTTCTCCGCAGACAGGGACCCCACAGATACGCAGTATTTT,CASFSADRDPTDTQYF
.,TRBJ1-5,many,TRBV2,TGTGCCAGCAACACCTATAGCAATCAGCCCCAGCATTTT,CASNTYSNQPQHF
.,TRBJ1-2,many,TRBV19,TGTGCCAGTAGTCGTGACGGCTACACCTTC,CASSRDGYTF
.,TRBJ1-2,few,TRBV4-1,TGCGCCAGCAGCCAACCTCTGCGGGGTATTGAGGATGGCTACACCTTC,CASSQPLRGIEDGYTF
.,TRBJ2-2,many,TRBV10-3,TGTGCCATCAGTGAGTCGAACACCGGGGAGCTGTTTTTT,CAISESNTGELFF
TRBD2,TRBJ2-5,.,TRBV29-1,TGCAGCGTGCGGACTAGCGGGGGACAAGAGACCCAGTACTTC,CSVRTSGGQETQYF
.,TRBJ1-2,.,TRBV20-1,TGCAGTGCTAGTTCTGGCTACACCTTC,CSASSGYTF
TRBD2,TRBJ2-5,few,TRBV12-3/TRBV12-4,TGTGCCAGCAGCCCAGGGACTAGCGGGGCGAGGGCCCAGTACTTC,CASSPGTSGARAQYF
.,TRBJ2-1,.,TRBV20-1,TGCAGTGCTAGAGACGCTCAGGGGCCCTACAATGAGCAGTTCTTC,CSARDAQGPYNEQFF
.,TRBJ2-7,.,TRBV6-1,TGTGCCAGCCACACCCTCAGTACAAATCCTACCTACGAGCAGTACTTC,CASHTLSTNPTYEQYF
.,TRBJ2-7,.,TRBV6-5,TGTGCCAGCAGTGAGGGCGCCCGCTACGAGCAGTACTTC,CASSEGARYEQYF
.,TRBJ1-1,.,TRBV12-3/TRBV12-4,TGTGCCAGCAGTTTGGGAACCCGTGAAGCTTTCTTT,CASSLGTREAFF
TRBD1,TRBJ1-4,many,TRBV4-1,TGCGCCAGCAGCCACTATACAGGGGGCAGTGAAAAACTGTTTTTT,CASSHYTGGSEKLFF
.,TRBJ2-3,.,TRBV11-1,TGTGCCAGCAGCTTACTAGTGCAGTCGGATACGCAGTATTTT,CASSLLVQSDTQYF
TRBD2,TRBJ2-5,few,TRBV2,TGTGCCAGCAGTGACCCCGGGACTAGCGCTTTAGAGACCCAGTACTTC,CASSDPGTSALETQYF
.,TRBJ1-2,few,TRBV5-4,TGTGCCAGCAGCTTGGCCGGGGGCCTTGCCTCTGGGGGCTACACCTTC,CASSLAGGLASGGYTF
.,TRBJ2-5,few,TRBV4-1,TGCGCCAGCAGCCAAGAACTGGGCTGGGAGACCCAGTACTTC,CASSQELGWETQYF
TRBD1,TRBJ1-1,many,TRBV27,TGTGCCAGCAGTGCCTCGACAGGGGGCAAAACTGAAGCTTTCTTT,CASSASTGGKTEAFF
.,TRBJ2-5,few,TRBV30,TGTGCCTGCAACCAGGGGGGAGAAGAGACCCAGTACTTC,CACNQGGEETQYF
TRBD1,TRBJ1-4,.,TRBV6-1,TGTGCCAGCAGAGAACCCCAGGGACAGGGCAAAGAAAAACTGTTTTTT,CASREPQGQGKEKLFF
.,TRBJ2-7,many,TRBV3-1,TGTGCCAGCAGCCCGCGGAGGAGCTCCTACGAGCAGTACTTC,CASSPRRSSYEQYF
.,TRBJ2-5,.,TRBV20-1,TGCAGTGCTAGAGATTTCGGGCAGGGGCGTCAAGAGACCCAGTACTTC,CSARDFGQGRQETQYF
.,TRBJ2-3,.,TRBV4-2,TGTGCCAGCAGCCAAGAAATTGCAGATACGCAGTATTTT,CASSQEIADTQYF
.,TRBJ2-2,.,TRBV5-4,TGTGCCAGCAGCTTGCGCGGATCGTGGACCGGGGAGCTGTTTTTT,CASSLRGSWTGELFF
TRBD1,TRBJ2-7,.,TRBV10-3,TGTGCCGCCAAGGGACAGACCAACCTATACGAGCAGTACTTC,CAAKGQTNLYEQYF
.,TRBJ2-3,few,TRBV6-6,TGTGCCAGCAGTTACTCGGCGGGTACGCAGTATTTT,CASSYSAGTQYF
.,TRBJ1-5,.,TRBV30,TGTGCCTGGAGTGGGGGGAGAAATCAGCCCCAGCATTTT,CAWSGGRNQPQHF
.,TRBJ1-2,.,TRBV6-1,TGTGCCAGCGGGGGGGCTGCTGGCTACACCTTC,CASGGAAGYTF
.,TRBJ2-7,many,TRBV5-1,TGCGCCAGCAGCTTGAACAGCTACGAGCAGTACTTC,CASSLNSYEQYF
.,TRBJ2-1,.,TRBV7-8,TGTGCCAGCAGCTTAGTCGCCCAAAGGGAGCAGTTCTTC,CASSLVAQREQFF
.,TRBJ2-7,.,TRBV6-6,TGTGCCAGCAGTTCTAGCTCCTACGAGCAGTACTTC,CASSSSSYEQYF
.,TRBJ2-3,.,TRBV6-2/TRBV6-3,TGTGCCAGCAGTTCTAGCGTAGATACGCAGTATTTT,CASSSSVDTQYF
TRBD2,TRBJ2-3,few,TRBV19,TGTGCCAGTAGTCCAAGAGCGGGGGGGGATTCAGATACGCAGTATTTT,CASSPRAGGDSDTQYF